This TCR beta chain was found in a study of vaccination and CD4 T cells after COVID-19. Looking at the study overall: Participants got two doses of BNT162b2 or mRNA-1273 vaccine. Overlapping peptides covering the spike proteins of SARS-CoV-2, HCoV-NL63, HCoV-OC43 and HCoV-229E were added to stimulate cells. As control conditions, cultures were given either a CEFX pool serving as positive control, an HIV-1 Nef pool, or no peptide at all.

The germline CDR1 and CDR2 sequences are MNHNS and SASEGT. Trimming left V 5 bases short and J 6 bases short, with 14 bases between. The CDR3 is 14 residues long. Cultured CD4+ T-cell DNA underwent Oncomine TCR Beta short-read sequencing. One entry per CDR3 protein, called by TCRdb with MiXCR from the PCR reads. The data contain 6,000 to 8,000 distinct CDR3 sequences, around 66% of them singletons. For this clonotype: Its antigen is not identified.

Treatment described: 10-day PBMC culture with coronavirus spike peptide pools or control peptides (ViraFEST assay). First, ViraFEST expanded antigen-specific T cells with peptide pools, and next it sequenced the TCRs. V is TRBV6-1 and J is TRBJ2-4; TRBD1 might be the D (5 bases). This TCR derives from a human donor with COVID-19. The specimen comprised cultured CD4+ T cells from blood, sampled after SARS-CoV-2 vaccination. In DNA, the CDR3 is TGTGCCAGCAGTCCCAGTAAGGGGTCAAACATTCAGTACTTC. Its translation is CASSPSKGSNIQYF.